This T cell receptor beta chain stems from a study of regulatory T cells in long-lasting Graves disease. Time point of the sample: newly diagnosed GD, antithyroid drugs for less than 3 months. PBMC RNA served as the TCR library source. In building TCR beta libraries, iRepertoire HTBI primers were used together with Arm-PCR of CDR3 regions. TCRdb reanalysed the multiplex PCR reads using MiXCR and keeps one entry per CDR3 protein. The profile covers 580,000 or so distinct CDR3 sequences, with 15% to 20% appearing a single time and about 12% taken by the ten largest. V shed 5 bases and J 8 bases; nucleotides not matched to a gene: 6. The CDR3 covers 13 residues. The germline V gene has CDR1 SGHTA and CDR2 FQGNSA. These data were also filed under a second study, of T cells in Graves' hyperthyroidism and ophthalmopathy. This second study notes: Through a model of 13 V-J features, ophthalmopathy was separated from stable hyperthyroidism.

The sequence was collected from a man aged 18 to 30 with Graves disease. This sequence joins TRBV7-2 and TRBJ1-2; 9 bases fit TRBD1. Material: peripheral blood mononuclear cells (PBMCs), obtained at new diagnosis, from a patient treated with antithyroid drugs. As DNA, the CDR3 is TGTGCCAGCAGCCGGGACAGGGTGGGAGGCTACACCTTC. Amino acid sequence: CASSRDRVGGYTF.